The T cell receptor beta chain described here comes from a study of immune evolution from preneoplasia to lung adenocarcinoma. V shed 3 bases and J shed 6 bases, with 6 bases lying between them. The CDR3 length is 12 residues. The germline gives CDR1 SGDLS, CDR2 YYNGEE. TCRdb's table, derived via immunoSEQ multiplex PCR, lists solely in-frame clones and lacks some. The sample shows around 13,000 clones, 80% of them seen only once. This clone appeared a few times. Other DNA sequences in this specimen translate into the identical CDR3. This chain connects TRBV9 to TRBJ2-2; no definite D call. The clonotype originates from an older person with lung adenocarcinoma. Sequenced sample: FFPE minimally invasive lung adenocarcinoma tissue. CDR3 bases: TGTGCCAGCAGCGAGGACGCCGGGGAGCTGTTTTTT. It codes for CASSEDAGELFF.